A selection of T cell receptor beta chains follows, all from one sample in a study of cytomegalovirus exposure and HLA in healthy donors. Clones were sequenced by immunoSEQ multiplex PCR, and TCRdb holds only the in-frame ones, with some missing. The data show approximately 100,000 clones, with roughly nine tenths seen just once and around 1.9% held by the top ten. The sequencing input was PBMCs. All receptors come from a young woman in good health and CMV-seropositive. Both conserved end residues are part of each CDR3. The D gene is left open where the match is weak. Size is omitted from some rows. Given values are once, few, many or a class for expanded clones.

abundance	j_gene	v_gene	d_gene	CDR3aa	CDR3nt
NA	TRBJ2-7	TRBV20-1	NA	CSVTVYEQYF	TGCAGTGTTACAGTCTACGAGCAGTACTTC
NA	TRBJ2-3	TRBV4-2	TRBD2	CASSQAGGSGADTQYF	TGTGCCAGCAGCCAAGCGGGGGGTAGCGGGGCAGATACGCAGTATTTT
NA	TRBJ2-5	TRBV27	NA	CASSPLLYQETQYF	TGTGCCAGCAGCCCTCTTCTGTACCAAGAGACCCAGTACTTC
NA	TRBJ1-2	TRBV19	NA	CATEDGNLYGYTF	TGTGCCACCGAAGACGGGAACCTCTATGGCTACACCTTC
NA	TRBJ2-3	TRBV9	NA	CASSVGQFTDTQYF	TGTGCCAGCAGCGTAGGCCAGTTCACAGATACGCAGTATTTT
few	TRBJ1-2	TRBV4-1	NA	CASSQVATGYGYTF	TGCGCCAGCAGCCAAGTGGCCACAGGATATGGCTACACCTTC
NA	TRBJ1-2	TRBV2	TRBD1	CASSGPGQGRNGYTF	TGTGCCAGCAGTGGTCCGGGACAGGGACGAAATGGCTACACCTTC
NA	TRBJ1-2	TRBV7-9	TRBD1	CASSLGDSGYTF	TGTGCCAGCAGCTTAGGGGACAGTGGCTACACCTTC
NA	TRBJ1-1	TRBV7-2	NA	CASSSGTTYREAFF	TGTGCCAGCAGCTCCGGGACAACCTACCGTGAAGCTTTCTTT
NA	TRBJ2-2	TRBV25-1	TRBD1	CASQTGGSSGELFF	TGTGCCAGTCAGACAGGGGGCTCTTCCGGGGAGCTGTTTTTT
NA	TRBJ2-2	TRBV9	TRBD1	CASSARGGADTGELFF	TGTGCCAGCAGCGCCCGAGGGGGCGCGGACACCGGGGAGCTGTTTTTT
NA	TRBJ1-2	TRBV7-9	NA	CASSLGSGEPLYLYGYTF	TGTGCCAGCAGCTTAGGGTCGGGGGAACCTCTGTATCTGTATGGCTACACCTTC
NA	TRBJ2-1	TRBV7-2	NA	CASSFQSYYNEQFF	TGTGCCAGCAGCTTTCAGTCTTACTACAATGAGCAGTTCTTC